This T cell receptor beta chain was documented in a study of blood T cell repertoires in COVID-19. The repertoire was sequenced with immunoSEQ multiplex PCR; TCRdb's copy has only in-frame clones and lacks some. The sample contains about 310,000 clones, 70% to 90% of which appear only once. As for this clone: Other DNA sequences from this sample encode an identical CDR3 as well.

The CDR3 covers 11 residues. The V end lost 5 bases, the J end lost 9 bases, and 9 bases lay between the germline ends. Per the germline V gene, CDR1 is SGHVS and CDR2 is FQNEAQ. The sequence came from a woman between 40 and 50 years old who had recovered from COVID-19. The chain is built from TRBV7-8 and TRBJ2-3; the D is unclear. Sequenced material: PBMCs or T cells enriched from blood (not recorded which). The CDR3 protein is CASSRSRTQYF. In nucleotides, the CDR3 is TGTGCCAGCAGCCGGAGCCGAACGCAGTATTTT.